This record looks at one T cell receptor beta chain sequence and its context. Trimming took 5 bases from V and 5 from J, leaving 12 bases between them. CDR3 size: 13 residues. Germline CDR1 reads SGHTA; CDR2 reads FQGTGA. The sample is drawn from a study of OX40 agonist ivuxolimab in advanced cancers. Profiled with immunoSEQ multiplex PCR; TCRdb holds only in-frame clones, not every one. The data hold 82,000 or so clones, with around nine tenths observed a single time. This TCR was recovered from an adult with an advanced solid tumor such as melanoma, head and neck, liver or kidney cancer. The chain joins TRBV7-3 to TRBJ2-5; D unresolved. This material consisted of CD4+ or CD8+ T cells sorted from blood, taken in a trial of the OX40 agonist ivuxolimab. CDR3 DNA: TGTGCCAGCAGCCCTAAACCCCGGGAGACCCAGTACTTC. Translation: CASSPKPRETQYF.